The sequence of this T cell receptor (beta chain) was determined in a study of beta chain features in type 1 diabetes. For the study at large: Age, gender, cell numbers and subset yield matched between patients and controls. Study-wide points: Fewer junction insertions and more nucleotide deletions appeared in type 1 diabetes patients. Moderate but significant shortening of TCRB CDR3s was recorded in all four CD4+ subsets from Type 1 diabetes patients.

Sorted populations were all over 98% pure. This clone appeared a few times. Its antigen remains unidentified. This CDR3 has 15 residues. The J segment lost 0 bases and the V segment lost 4 bases, leaving 4 bases of the junction unmatched. In germline, CDR1 is SGHRS, CDR2 YFSETQ. Expressed TCRB transcripts were sequenced because the isolated RNA had all been reverse transcribed beforehand. Naive, central memory and regulatory T cell samples averaged around 3.5 million immunoSEQ reads each. The table came from immunoSEQ multiplex PCR; TCRdb's copy has only in-frame clones and leaves some out. This table has 130,000 or so clones, roughly 10% appearing once.

This chain joins TRBV5-1 and TRBJ1-2; 9 bases line up with TRBD1. The sequenced sample consisted of central memory CD4+ T cells from blood. The TCR sequence derives from a man aged 30-40 years with type 1 diabetes. This CDR3 reads CASSVDRGANYGYTF. CDR3 coding DNA: TGCGCCAGCAGCGTGGACAGGGGCGCTAACTATGGCTACACCTTC.